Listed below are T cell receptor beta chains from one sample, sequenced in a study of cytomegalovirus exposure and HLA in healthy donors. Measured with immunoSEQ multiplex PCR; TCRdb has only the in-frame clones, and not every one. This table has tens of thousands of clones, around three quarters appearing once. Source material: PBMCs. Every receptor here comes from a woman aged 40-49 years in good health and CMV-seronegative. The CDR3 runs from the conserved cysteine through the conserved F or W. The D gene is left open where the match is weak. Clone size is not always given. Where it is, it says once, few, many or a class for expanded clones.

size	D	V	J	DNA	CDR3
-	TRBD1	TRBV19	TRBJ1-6	TGTGCCAGTACCCCCCTGGACAGGGGGGATTCACCCCTCCACTTT	CASTPLDRGDSPLHF
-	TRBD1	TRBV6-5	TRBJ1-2	TGTGCCAGCAGTGCACAGGGGGCGCATGTTTCTGGCTACACCTTC	CASSAQGAHVSGYTF
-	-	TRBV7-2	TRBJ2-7	TGTGCCAGCAGCTTATGGGGCGGATACGAGCAGTACTTC	CASSLWGGYEQYF
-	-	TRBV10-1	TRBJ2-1	TGCGCCAGCTCTAAGGGGGGGAACAGTGAGCAGTTCTTC	CASSKGGNSEQFF
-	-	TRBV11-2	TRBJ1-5	TGTGCCAGCAGCGCATCGGGGGGACATCAGCCCCAGCATTTT	CASSASGGHQPQHF
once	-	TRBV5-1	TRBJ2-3	TGCGCCAGCAGCTTGCTTCTGGGCTACACAGATACGCAGTATTTT	CASSLLLGYTDTQYF
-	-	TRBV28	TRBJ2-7	TGTGCCAGCAGTTCCCTGGGGGCAGAGTACTTC	CASSSLGAEYF
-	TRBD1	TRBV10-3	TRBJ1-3	TGTGCCATCAGTGGGACAGGTACCTCTGGAAACACCATATATTTT	CAISGTGTSGNTIYF
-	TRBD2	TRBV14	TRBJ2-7	TGTGCCAGCAGCCAAGATCCGGCTAGCGGGAGGTACGAGCAGTACTTC	CASSQDPASGRYEQYF
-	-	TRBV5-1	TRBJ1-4	TGCGCCAGCAGGCGGGACGGTGCAACTAATGAAAAACTGTTTTTT	CASRRDGATNEKLFF
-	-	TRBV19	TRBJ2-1	TGTGCCAGTAGTATCTTCGATGAGCAGTTCTTC	CASSIFDEQFF
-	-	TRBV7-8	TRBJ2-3	TGTGCCAGCAGCTTAGCCGCTTTCGGGTCAGATACGCAGTATTTT	CASSLAAFGSDTQYF
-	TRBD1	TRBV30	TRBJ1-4	TGTGCCTGGAGTGGAGGACAGGGCGGAAAACTGTTTTTT	CAWSGGQGGKLFF
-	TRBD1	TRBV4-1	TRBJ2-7	TGCGCCAGCAGCCTATCCGGGACAGGGACGCACGAGCAGTACTTC	CASSLSGTGTHEQYF
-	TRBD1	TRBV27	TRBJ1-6	TGTGCCAGCAGCCCCCCTGGGACAGGGTCTAATTCACCCCTCCACTTT	CASSPPGTGSNSPLHF
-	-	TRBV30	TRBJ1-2	TGTGCCTGGAGTGCCCAGGGGAGTGGCTACACCTTC	CAWSAQGSGYTF
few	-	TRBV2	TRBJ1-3	TGTGCCAGCAGTGGGTATGGCGGAAACACCATATATTTT	CASSGYGGNTIYF
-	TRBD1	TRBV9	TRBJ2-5	TGTGCCAGCAGCGTCGCTGAGGGGGCTCTAGAGACCCAGTACTTC	CASSVAEGALETQYF
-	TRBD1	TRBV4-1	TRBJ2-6	TGCGCCAGCAGGGAGGGCAGGGGGCTATCTGGGGCCAACGTCCTGACTTTC	CASREGRGLSGANVLTF
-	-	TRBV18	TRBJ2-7	TGTGCCAGCTCACCACCTACCAGAGGGACCTACGAGCAGTACTTC	CASSPPTRGTYEQYF
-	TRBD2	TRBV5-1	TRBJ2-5	TGCGCCAGCAGGACTAGCGGGTCCCAAGAGACCCAGTACTTC	CASRTSGSQETQYF
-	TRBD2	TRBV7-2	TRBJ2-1	TGTGCCAGCAGCTTAGTTCATATTCGGGGGGGAAATGAGCAGTTCTTC	CASSLVHIRGGNEQFF
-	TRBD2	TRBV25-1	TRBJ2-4	TGTGCCAGCAGTGGGTTAGCGGGGGGGCCCAAAAACATTCAGTACTTC	CASSGLAGGPKNIQYF
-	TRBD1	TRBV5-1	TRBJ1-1	TGCGCCAGCAGCCCCGGAGACAGGGGAAACACTGAAGCTTTCTTT	CASSPGDRGNTEAFF
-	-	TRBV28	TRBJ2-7	TGTGCCAGCAGTTTATCGAGTCGCCCGGGCTCCTACGAGCAGTACTTC	CASSLSSRPGSYEQYF
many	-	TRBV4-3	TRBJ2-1	TGCGCCAGCAGCCCGACAGAGGTCAATGAGCAGTTCTTC	CASSPTEVNEQFF
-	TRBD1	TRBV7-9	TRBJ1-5	TGTGCCAGCAGCTTGGGGACAGGGGGCCTCCAGCCCCAGCATTTT	CASSLGTGGLQPQHF
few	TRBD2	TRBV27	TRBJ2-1	TGTGCCAGCAGTTACGGGACTACCAATGAGCAGTTCTTC	CASSYGTTNEQFF
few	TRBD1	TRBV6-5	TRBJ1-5	TGTGCCAGCAGTCGGACAGGGATGAATCAGCCCCAGCATTTT	CASSRTGMNQPQHF
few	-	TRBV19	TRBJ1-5	TGTGCCAGTAATCCAGCGAATCAGCCCCAGCATTTT	CASNPANQPQHF
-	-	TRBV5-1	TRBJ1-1	TGCGCCAGCCGCAAAACAGCTAACACTGAAGCTTTCTTT	CASRKTANTEAFF
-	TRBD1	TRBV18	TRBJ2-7	TGTGCCAGCTCACCCGGACAGGGGACCTCCTACGAGCAGTACTTC	CASSPGQGTSYEQYF
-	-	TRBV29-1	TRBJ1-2	TGCAGCGTTGCCGGGGATTCCTATGGCTACACCTTC	CSVAGDSYGYTF
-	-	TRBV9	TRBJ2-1	TGTGCCAGCAGCTCAGAGGTCGGGGGACCTTACAATGAGCAGTTCTTC	CASSSEVGGPYNEQFF
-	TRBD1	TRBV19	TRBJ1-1	TGTACCAGTACCTCGACAGGGGGCACTGAAGCTTTCTTT	CTSTSTGGTEAFF
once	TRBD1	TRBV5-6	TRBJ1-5	TGTGCCAGCAGCTTCCGGACAGGGACCACCAATCAGCCCCAGCATTTT	CASSFRTGTTNQPQHF
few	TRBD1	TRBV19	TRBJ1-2	TGTGCCAGTAGCCCCGCAGGGGGCCTCTATGGCTACACCTTC	CASSPAGGLYGYTF
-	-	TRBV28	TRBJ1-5	TGTGCCAGCAGTTTAGGGCAGGTCCATCAGCCCCAGCATTTT	CASSLGQVHQPQHF
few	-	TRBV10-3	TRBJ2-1	TGTGCCATCAGTGAAGAGCACGGTGGGCAGTTCTTC	CAISEEHGGQFF
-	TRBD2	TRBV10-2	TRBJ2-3	TGCGCCAGCACCCCTAGCGGGAAGGCGGATACGCAGTATTTT	CASTPSGKADTQYF
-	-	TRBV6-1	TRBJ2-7	TGTGCCAGCAGTGAAGGAAGAGGCGAGCAGTACTTC	CASSEGRGEQYF